This TCR beta chain was identified during a study of T cells after yellow fever vaccination. Germline CDR1 and CDR2: DFQATT and SNEGSKA (reference sequence). The CDR3 length is 14 residues. With V trimmed by 1 base and J by 3 bases, 3 bases remained unmatched. Broader study findings: Booster sampling recovered most clones from primary vaccination (96% CD4, approximately 88% CD8).

This clonotype has just a few counts. Its antigen remains unknown. They built TCR cDNA with 5'RACE template switching, a step that put in a universal primer site and UMIs. TCRdb re-called the 5' RACE reads through MiXCR, storing one row per CDR3 protein. The sample shows hundreds of thousands of distinct CDR3 sequences, about 7.8% of them seen only once. The specimen was PBMCs, collected approximately 40 days after the first yellow fever vaccination. This TCR came from a man between 18 and 29 years old who received the YFV17D yellow fever vaccine. V is TRBV20-1 and J is TRBJ2-1; 7 nucleotides match TRBD2. The CDR3 sequence: CSARGAGDYNEQFF. DNA of the CDR3: TGCAGTGCTAGAGGTGCGGGGGACTACAATGAGCAGTTCTTC.